Each of the 21 T cell receptor beta chains below was sequenced from the same sample in a study of blood T cells in healthy people across ages. Combining a sample-barcoded 5' primer with a J-beta primer mix, a second PCR ran for roughly 7 to 12 cycles. In TCRdb, the 5' RACE reads were re-called with MiXCR into one record per CDR3 protein. Among hundreds of thousands of distinct CDR3 sequences listed, approximately 30% were seen once. Material for sequencing was blood. The receptor set was obtained from a woman aged 80 or older in good health.

The chain has TRBV29-1 and TRBJ2-7; TRBD1 aligns across 7 bases. V lost 6 bases, J lost 9 bases, and 11 bases stayed unmatched. CDR1 and CDR2 (germline): SQVTM, ANQGSEA. This CDR3 region has 12 residues. The DNA of the CDR3 is TGCAGCGTCCGCGACAGGGTATTAGGGCAGTACTTC. Its protein is CSVRDRVLGQYF.

This clonotype was counted at least ten times. This chain uses TRBV5-1 with TRBJ2-3; D is ambiguous. The V end was cut by 2 bases, the J end by 4 bases, with 5 bases between. Germline V gives CDR1 SGHRS, CDR2 YFSETQ. The CDR3 totals 12 residues. The CDR3 here is CASSFPSDTQYF. The CDR3 coding sequence is TGCGCCAGCAGCTTTCCTTCAGATACGCAGTATTTT.

On this clonotype: This sequence may be a read error, since a much larger clone differs from it by one base. V gene TRBV20-1 combines with J gene TRBJ2-7; TRBD1 matches 9 bases. This CDR3 region has 13 residues. V shed 6 bases, J shed 7 bases, and the junction held 10 bases outside the gene matches. Looked up from germline, CDR1 is DFQATT and CDR2 is SNEGSKA (reference sequence). DNA of the CDR3: TGCAGTGCCCCCCCGACAGGGGGGAATGAGCAGTACTTC. The encoded protein is CSAPPTGGNEQYF.

At least ten counts were recorded for this clonotype. This chain joins TRBV6-2 or TRBV6-3 and TRBJ2-3; D may match TRBD1 or TRBD2 (5 bases each). Trimming removed 0 bases from V and 1 base from J, with 14 bases in between. The CDR3 loop spans 17 amino acids. Germline assignment: CDR1 MNHEY and CDR2 SVGEGT. DNA of the CDR3: TGTGCCAGCAGTTACTCGAGACGTCTGGGGGGCACAGATACGCAGTATTTT. It encodes CASSYSRRLGGTDTQYF.

The CDR3 DNA follows: TGTGCCAGCAGTCCCGAGACAGGGAGTGAAAAACTGTTTTTT. Its protein is CASSPETGSEKLFF. The chain joins TRBV28 to TRBJ1-4, with TRBD1 matching over 7 bases. Germline values: CDR1 MDHEN, CDR2 SYDVKM. Losses at the gene ends were 5 bases for V and 7 bases for J; bases not matched to a gene: 7. The CDR3 contains 14 residues. The complete variable domain, with remaining parts taken from reference TRBV28 and TRBJ1-4, reads DVKVTQSSRYLVKRTGEKVFLECVQDMDHENMFWYRQDPGLGLRLIYFSYDVKMKEKGDIPEGYSVSREKKERFSLILESASTNQTSMYLCASSPETGSEKLFFGSGTQLSVL.

The rearrangement joins TRBV20-1 to TRBJ1-2; D ambiguous. With 0 bases removed from V and 1 base from J, the gap between germline ends came to 12 bases. Germline V gene sequence: CDR1 DFQATT, CDR2 SNEGSKA (reference sequence). The length of the CDR3 is 15 residues. The CDR3 protein is CSARDPAYVNYGYTF. Here the CDR3 DNA reads TGCAGTGCTAGAGATCCAGCATACGTTAACTATGGCTACACCTTC.

The rearrangement links TRBV14 to TRBJ2-7; maybe TRBD2 (5 bases). Germline V gene data show CDR1 as SGHDN and CDR2 as FVKESK. The CDR3 covers 14 residues. V was trimmed by 0 bases and J by 6 bases, leaving 12 bases between them. The chain's CDR3 is CASSQDWTGSEQYF. The DNA of the CDR3 is TGTGCCAGCAGCCAAGACTGGACGGGGAGCGAGCAGTACTTC.

A few counts support this clonotype. The chain has TRBV7-2 and TRBJ2-2, with TRBD1 as a possible D gene (6 bases). Trimming removed 3 bases from V and 4 bases from J, with 9 bases in between. CDR1 SGHTA and CDR2 FQGNSA come from the germline V gene. The CDR3 contains 14 residues. CDR3 in DNA: TGTGCCAGCAGCTTGGGGACACTCACCGGGGAGCTGTTTTTT. Translating it yields CASSLGTLTGELFF.

This clonotype was observed a single time. A much bigger clone sits one base away, suggesting this may be a read error. The CDR3: CANSLGTLPGNSPLHF. CDR3 nucleotide sequence: TGTGCCAACAGTTTAGGGACCCTACCGGGTAATTCACCCCTCCACTTT. J is TRBJ1-6 and V is TRBV12-3 or TRBV12-4, with D possibly TRBD1 on 5 matching bases. This CDR3 region has 16 residues.

This clonotype appeared a single time. A clone one base away is much larger, so this may be a read error. V and J are TRBV7-9 and TRBJ1-5; a weak D match, TRBD1 (5 bases). In germline, CDR1 is SEHNR, CDR2 FQNEAQ (reference sequence). There are 12 residues in the CDR3. Written as DNA, the CDR3 is TGTGCCAGCAGCTTAAGGGGTCAGCTCCAGCATTTT. The encoded protein is CASSLRGQLQHF.

With respect to this clonotype: A clone one base away is much larger, so this may be a read error. This chain uses TRBV4-3 with TRBJ1-1; 8 bases are a match to TRBD1. Germline values: CDR1 LGHNA, CDR2 YSLEER. CDR3 length equals 15 residues. Germline trimming cut 0 bases from V and 3 bases from J; bases unmatched to any gene: 3. The CDR3 reads CASSQDQGAHTEAFF. The CDR3 DNA reads TGCGCCAGCAGCCAAGATCAGGGGGCTCACACTGAAGCTTTCTTT.

The chain joins TRBV7-2 to TRBJ2-1; D is undetermined. V lost 0 bases, J lost 3 bases, and 9 bases lay in between. Germline assignment: CDR1 SGHTA and CDR2 FQGNSA. The CDR3 is 15 amino acids. CDR3 amino acids: CASSLAVGYYNEQFF. As DNA, the CDR3 is TGTGCCAGCAGCTTAGCGGTAGGTTACTACAATGAGCAGTTCTTC.

In its sample, this clonotype was seen many times. The CDR3 sequence is CASSLKGGNTEAFF. CDR3 DNA sequence: TGTGCCAGCAGCTTAAAGGGAGGTAACACTGAAGCTTTCTTT. V is TRBV7-2 and J is TRBJ1-1; D ambiguous. Germline-derived CDR1 and CDR2 are SGHTA and FQGNSA. The CDR3 loop spans 14 amino acids. Trimming pared 2 bases from V and 2 bases from J, leaving 9 bases between.

This clonotype was observed many times. The chain joins TRBV7-3 to TRBJ1-2, with D uncertain. V gave up 5 bases and J gave up 8 bases, with 15 bases separating them. Per the germline V gene, CDR1 is SGHTA and CDR2 is FQGTGA. There are 13 residues in the CDR3. CDR3 amino acids: CASSPNRGGGYTF. In DNA form, the CDR3 reads TGTGCCAGCAGCCCTAATCGGGGAGGCGGCTACACCTTC.

This clonotype was observed a few times. The genes are TRBV7-9 and TRBJ2-7; 8 nucleotides agree with TRBD2. The CDR3 loop spans 18 amino acids. Germline V CDR1 and CDR2: SEHNR, FQNEAQ (reference sequence). With V trimmed by 9 bases and J by 4 bases, 23 bases remained unmatched. The CDR3 spells CARGPPGAGGYTIYEQYF. The CDR3, as DNA: TGTGCCAGAGGGCCCCCGGGGGCGGGGGGATATACCATTTACGAGCAGTACTTC.

The chain uses TRBV20-1 and TRBJ2-2; D remains unclear. The germline CDR1 and CDR2 sequences are DFQATT and SNEGSKA (reference sequence). V lost 6 bases and J lost 4, with 15 bases in between. The CDR3 covers 14 residues. The CDR3 DNA sequence: TGCAGTGCCCGCAGCCCTCGTTTCACCGGGGAGCTGTTTTTT. This sequence encodes CSARSPRFTGELFF.

The chain joins TRBV19 to TRBJ2-2, with TRBD1 matching over 8 bases. In germline, CDR1 is LNHDA, CDR2 SQIVND (reference sequence). The CDR3 contains 16 residues. With V trimmed by 4 bases and J by 2 bases, 6 bases remained unmatched. The CDR3 nucleotides are TGTGCCAGTAGTACCTCCGGGACAGGCAACACCGGGGAGCTGTTTTTT. Translation gives CASSTSGTGNTGELFF. Filled out from reference TRBV19 and TRBJ2-2, the complete variable domain reads DGGITQSPKYLFRKEGQNVTLSCEQNLNHDAMYWYRQDPGQGLRLIYYSQIVNDFQKGDIAEGYSVSREKKESFPLTVTSAQKNPTAFYLCASSTSGTGNTGELFFGEGSRLTVL.

The rearrangement uses TRBV5-1 and TRBJ2-3, with 8 bases fitting TRBD1. The CDR3 is made up of 15 amino acids. J was trimmed by 3 bases and V by 4 bases; bases with no gene match: 7. Germline CDR1 reads SGHRS; CDR2 reads YFSETQ. CDR3 sequence: CASSPRTGPTDTQYF. The DNA of the CDR3 is TGCGCCAGCAGCCCAAGGACAGGGCCGACAGATACGCAGTATTTT.

This clonotype was found once. The chain carries TRBV12-3 or TRBV12-4 and TRBJ2-3; D is unresolved. The V end lost 5 bases, the J end lost 2 bases, and 11 bases lay between the germline ends. The CDR3 is 14 residues long. This CDR3 is CASSPRLVTDTQYF. CDR3 coding DNA: TGTGCCAGCAGTCCCCGACTGGTCACAGATACGCAGTATTTT.

This clonotype was recorded at least ten times. The V gene is TRBV6-1, the J gene TRBJ2-7; the match to TRBD2 covers 13 bases. The CDR3 loop spans 16 amino acids. CDR1 is MNHNS and CDR2 is SASEGT in the germline V gene. With V trimmed by 6 bases and J by 0 bases, 5 bases remained unmatched. In nucleotides, the CDR3 is TGTGCCAGCAGGGATTGGACTAGCGGGAGCTCCTACGAGCAGTACTTC. As protein: CASRDWTSGSSYEQYF.

This clonotype has at least ten counts. The chain uses TRBV12-3 or TRBV12-4 and TRBJ2-7; D ambiguous. V was cut by 5 bases and J by 0 bases, with 2 bases left in between. This CDR3 has 11 residues. The CDR3 sequence is CASSTSYEQYF. CDR3 nucleotides: TGTGCCAGCAGTACCTCCTACGAGCAGTACTTC.